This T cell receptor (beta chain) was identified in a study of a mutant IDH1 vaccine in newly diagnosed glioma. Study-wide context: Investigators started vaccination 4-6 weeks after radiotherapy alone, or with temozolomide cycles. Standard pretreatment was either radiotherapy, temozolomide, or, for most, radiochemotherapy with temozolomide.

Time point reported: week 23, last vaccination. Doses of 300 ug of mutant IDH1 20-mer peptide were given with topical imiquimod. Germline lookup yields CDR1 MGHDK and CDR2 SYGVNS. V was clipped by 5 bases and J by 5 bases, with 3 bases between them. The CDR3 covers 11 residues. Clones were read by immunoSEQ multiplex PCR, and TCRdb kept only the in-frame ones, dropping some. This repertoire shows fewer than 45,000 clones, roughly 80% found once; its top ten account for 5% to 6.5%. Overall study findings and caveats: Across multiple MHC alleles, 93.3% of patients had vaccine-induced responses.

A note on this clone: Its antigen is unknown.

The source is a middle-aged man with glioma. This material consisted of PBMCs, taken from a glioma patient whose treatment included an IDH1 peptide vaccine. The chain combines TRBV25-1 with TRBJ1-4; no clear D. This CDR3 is CASSINEKLFF. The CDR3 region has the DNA TGTGCCAGCAGTATCAATGAAAAACTGTTTTTT. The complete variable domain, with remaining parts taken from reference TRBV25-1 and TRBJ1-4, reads EADIYQTPRYLVIGTGKKITLECSQTMGHDKMYWYQQDPGMELHLIHYSYGVNSTEKGDLSSESTVSRIRTEHFPLTLESARPSHTSQYLCASSINEKLFFGSGTQLSVL.